The 10 T cell receptor beta chains given below trace back to one sample, sequenced in a study of cytomegalovirus exposure and HLA in healthy donors. The PCR had 60 Vbeta and 13 Jbeta primers. Sequenced by immunoSEQ multiplex PCR; TCRdb stores in-frame clones only, minus some. There are 130,000 to 150,000 clones in the sample, with roughly 3% held by the top ten. Sequenced: PBMCs. Receptors originate from a man in his forties or fifties in good health and CMV-seronegative.

The V and J genes are TRBV2 and TRBJ2-1, with D perhaps TRBD1 (5 bases). V was shortened by 10 bases and J by 0 bases, with 13 bases between the two germline ends. CDR1 is SNHLY and CDR2 is FYNNEI in the germline V gene. CDR3 length: 14 residues. CDR3 region: CATDTDSSYNEQFF. In DNA form, the CDR3 reads TGTGCCACCGACACCGACAGCTCCTACAATGAGCAGTTCTTC.

This rearrangement joins TRBV7-9 to TRBJ1-2; D call uncertain. The CDR3 extends over 13 amino acids. The germline V gene encodes CDR1 SEHNR and CDR2 FQNEAQ (reference sequence). Trimming shortened V by 5 bases and J by 4 bases, and 11 bases separated the two germline ends. DNA of the CDR3: TGTGCCAGCAGCGCCACAGATTTCTATGGCTACACCTTC. Translated: CASSATDFYGYTF.

The CDR3 nucleotides are TGTGCCAGCAGCCAATCAAGGACTAGCGTTCCCCTCCCCCGGTACTTC. This sequence encodes CASSQSRTSVPLPRYF. The genes are TRBV9 and TRBJ2-7; TRBD2 matches at 9 bases. Per germline, CDR1 SGDLS and CDR2 YYNGEE. The V segment lost 4 bases and the J segment 12 bases; nucleotides outside the gene matches: 20. This CDR3 has 16 amino acids.

The V and J genes are TRBV6-4 and TRBJ2-1, with TRBD1 as a possible D gene (6 bases). The CDR3 runs 14 residues. Trimming pared 5 bases from V and 3 bases from J, leaving 11 bases between. Germline values: CDR1 MRHNA, CDR2 SNTAGT. The CDR3 DNA sequence: TGTGCCAGCAGTTCACAAGGGGGCTACAATGAGCAGTTCTTC. It is translated as CASSSQGGYNEQFF.

This chain joins TRBV4-3 and TRBJ1-2; 8 bases are shared with TRBD1. Germline assignment: CDR1 LGHNA and CDR2 YSLEER. The CDR3 loop spans 15 amino acids. With V trimmed by 1 base and J by 4 bases, 5 bases remained unmatched. The CDR3, as DNA: TGCGCCAGCAGCCAAGGGGGACAGGCCGGCTATGGCTACACCTTC. It yields the protein CASSQGGQAGYGYTF.

The CDR3 region is CASRRGADRNTIYF. CDR3 sequence (DNA): TGTGCCAGCAGACGGGGGGCGGATCGAAACACCATATATTTT. The chain employs TRBV6-5 and TRBJ1-3, with D tentatively TRBD1 (6 bases). Germline V CDR1 and CDR2: MNHEY, SVGAGI. The CDR3 loop spans 14 amino acids. Trimming took 6 bases from V and 5 from J, leaving 14 bases between them.

Note on this clone: The junction departs from the called germline gene at one end, perhaps through a read error. The sample has other DNA sequences that encode this CDR3 too. V usage is TRBV28 and J usage is TRBJ1-1, with D hard to call. Germline V gene lookup returns CDR1 MDHEN and CDR2 SYDVKM. CDR3 size: 15 residues. The CDR3 sequence: CASSPGSPGNTEAFF. CDR3 in DNA: TGTGCCAGCAGTCCCGGGAGTCCGGGGAACACTGAGGCTTTCTTT.

The rearrangement uses TRBV5-1 and TRBJ2-2; a possible D gene is TRBD1 (6 bases). Germline loops: CDR1 SGHRS, CDR2 YFSETQ. V gave up 2 bases and J gave up 2 bases, with 13 bases separating them. The CDR3 sequence is 16 residues long. CDR3 bases: TGCGCCAGCAGCTTTCGTGGACAGCCTAACACCGGGGAGCTGTTTTTT. It encodes CASSFRGQPNTGELFF.

The J gene is TRBJ1-5, the V gene TRBV6-5; the match to TRBD1 covers 9 bases. Germline V gene sequence: CDR1 MNHEY, CDR2 SVGAGI. V lost 5 bases to trimming and J lost 2 bases; unmatched junction nucleotides: 4. The CDR3 extends over 15 amino acids. DNA of the CDR3: TGTGCCAGCAGTGGACAGGGGATCGGCAATCAGCCCCAGCATTTT. Translation gives CASSGQGIGNQPQHF.

This chain uses TRBV6-6 with TRBJ2-7; 7 bases map to TRBD1. Germline-derived CDR1 and CDR2 are MNHNY and SVGAGI (reference sequence). The CDR3 consists of 14 residues. The V and J ends lost 10 bases and 1 base, in that order; junction bases with no gene match: 10. The CDR3 loop is CATSTGLGSYEQYF. In DNA form, the CDR3 reads TGTGCCACCTCGACAGGGTTGGGTTCCTACGAGCAGTACTTC.